This TCR beta chain was captured in a study of read filtering for tumor transcriptome and immune sequencing (dated by TCRdb to 2018 to 2020). Looking at the study overall: The cohort consisted of about 17 male and under 15 female patients, with a mean age of 65.9 years and an age range of roughly 45 to 85. Under revised international staging, 8 or 9 patients fell into R-ISS I, some 15 into R-ISS II and six or seven into R-ISS III. Whole-transcriptome libraries were prepared with the TruSeq RNA Access Library Prep Kit after DNase treatment. Per sample, about 4.05 to 11 million TCR-region mapped reads were obtained with IR-seq, compared with only roughly 80 to 1,300 with RNA-seq. TCR repertoires obtained by targeted immune repertoire sequencing and by bulk whole-transcriptome sequencing performed on the same bone marrow samples were compared. One main goal was a read-filtering strategy for immune repertoire data, in particular deciding whether clonotypes backed by only one read should be removed.

Bone marrow was sampled from every patient at the time of active disease. Ficoll-Hypaque density gradient centrifugation was used to isolate bone marrow mononuclear cells. Myeloma plasma cells were removed and CD138-negative cells were collected by negative selection after labeling with CD138 magnetic microbeads on a MACS separator. The purity of the isolated cells was checked by flow cytometry with CD138 antibodies on an Attune NxT. TRIzol reagent was used to extract total RNA, and a NanoDrop spectrophotometer was used to quantify the extracted RNA. For each patient, paired RNA-seq and IR-seq were run on the CD138-negative bone marrow sample from that patient. TCR libraries were built from approximately 400 ng RNA with the Immunoverse kit, using molecular barcoded adaptors covering alpha/delta and beta/gamma chains. TCR library preparation used the same RNA that was used for transcriptome sequencing. An Illumina HiSeq 4000 with 2 x 150 cycles was used to sequence the TCR libraries. The study's processing was this. MiXCR aligned TCR reads to human V, D, J and C references and assembled the aligned reads into CDR3 clonotypes, with quality filtering and error correction included. Clonotype counts and gene usage diversity were analyzed with the tcR package in R. Raw mapping reads were checked after the RNA-seq reads had been mapped by STAR aligner version 2.5.3a onto the human GRCh37 genome. To test how sequencing depth affects detected clonotypes, IR-seq fastq files were randomly downsampled with Seqtk 1.3. TCRdb reworked the public reads: Q25 trimming with fastp, MiXCR clone assembly, productive beta chains retained. CDR3 protein duplicates are merged, each entry listing the most common genes and DNA. These V and J calls are TCRdb output, not the study's own analysis. The sample has about 130,000 distinct CDR3 sequences on record, roughly 13% of them singletons. The ten largest clones take up approximately 11% of the sample.

In the case of this clonotype: There is no known antigen for this receptor. This may arise from a read error, as a much more abundant clone is one base away.

Study-wide findings and limitations: The sorted CD138-negative fraction was not purified T cells but a mixed bone marrow immune population. In IR-seq, approximately 82% of clonotypes but approximately 3.8% of total reads were represented by single-read clonotypes, whereas in RNA-seq, around 73% of clonotypes and about 46% of reads were represented by single-read clonotypes. Compared with RNA-seq, IR-seq captured clonotypes at much greater depth and more reliably, and a smaller IR-seq throughput was enough to identify most of the shared clonotypes. The correlation between IR-seq and RNA-seq shared clonotype proportions was increased by removal of single-read clonotypes.

The sequence derives from a donor aged 40 or older with multiple myeloma. The material sequenced was a population of CD138-negative cells sorted from bone marrow. The cell subset or site label on this specimen signifies: bone marrow mononuclear cells depleted of CD138+ plasma/myeloma cells by negative magnetic selection.

The DNA sequence is as follows: TGTGCCAGCAGATTGGTGGAGGGGGGGAACACCGGGGAGCTGTTTTTT. This yields the protein CASRLVEGGNTGELFF. The chain is encoded by TRBV5-5 joined to TRBJ2-2; the D call is tentative, TRBD1 or TRBD2, as each matches 6 bases. Taken from cysteine to phenylalanine, the CDR3 has 16 residues. The entry retains the CDR3 DNA only, 48 bases that are in frame from base 1. As encoded in the germline V gene (reference sequence), CDR1 is SGHKS while CDR2 is YYEKEE.